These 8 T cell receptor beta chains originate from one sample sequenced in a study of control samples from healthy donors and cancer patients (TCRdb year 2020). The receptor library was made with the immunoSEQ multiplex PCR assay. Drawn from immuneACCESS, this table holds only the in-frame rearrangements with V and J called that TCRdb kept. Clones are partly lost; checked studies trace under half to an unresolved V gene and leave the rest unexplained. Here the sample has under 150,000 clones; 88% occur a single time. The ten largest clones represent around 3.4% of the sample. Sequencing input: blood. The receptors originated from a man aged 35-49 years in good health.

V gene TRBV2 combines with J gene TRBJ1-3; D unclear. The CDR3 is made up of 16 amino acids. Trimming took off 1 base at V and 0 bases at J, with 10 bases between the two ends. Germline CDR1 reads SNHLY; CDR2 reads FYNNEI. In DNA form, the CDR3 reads TGTGCCAGCAGTGAAGAAGTAAGAGTCTCTGGAAACACCATATATTTT. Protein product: CASSEEVRVSGNTIYF.

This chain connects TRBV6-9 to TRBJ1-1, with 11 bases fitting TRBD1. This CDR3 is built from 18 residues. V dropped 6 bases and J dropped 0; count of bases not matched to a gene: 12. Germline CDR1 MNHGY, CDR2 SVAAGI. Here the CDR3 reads CASRETRDRGKLNTEAFF. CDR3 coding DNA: TGTGCCAGCAGGGAAACCCGGGACAGGGGGAAATTGAACACTGAAGCTTTCTTT.

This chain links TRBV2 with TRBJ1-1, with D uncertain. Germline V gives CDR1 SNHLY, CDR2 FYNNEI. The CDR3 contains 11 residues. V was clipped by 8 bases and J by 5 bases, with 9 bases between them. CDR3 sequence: CASDSGTEAFF. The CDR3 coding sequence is TGTGCCAGCGACTCGGGGACTGAAGCTTTCTTT.

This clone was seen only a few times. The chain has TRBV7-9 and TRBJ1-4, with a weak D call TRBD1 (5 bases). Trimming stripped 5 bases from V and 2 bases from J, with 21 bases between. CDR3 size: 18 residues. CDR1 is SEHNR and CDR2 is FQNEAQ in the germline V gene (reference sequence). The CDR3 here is CASSATAGRGLTNEKLFF. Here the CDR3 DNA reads TGTGCCAGCAGCGCCACGGCAGGTCGGGGCTTGACTAATGAAAAACTGTTTTTT.

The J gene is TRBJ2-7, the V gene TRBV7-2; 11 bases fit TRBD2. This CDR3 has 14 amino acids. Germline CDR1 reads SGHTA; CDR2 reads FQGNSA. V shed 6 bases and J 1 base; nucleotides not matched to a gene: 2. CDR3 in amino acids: CASRASGGSYEQYF. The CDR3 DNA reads TGTGCCAGCAGAGCTAGCGGGGGGTCCTACGAGCAGTACTTC.

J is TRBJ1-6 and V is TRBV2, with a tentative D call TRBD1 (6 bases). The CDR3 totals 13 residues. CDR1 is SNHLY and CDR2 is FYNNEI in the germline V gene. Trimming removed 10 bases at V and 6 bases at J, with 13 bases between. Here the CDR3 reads CATDDRINSPLHF. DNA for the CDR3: TGTGCCACAGATGACAGGATTAATTCACCCCTCCACTTT.

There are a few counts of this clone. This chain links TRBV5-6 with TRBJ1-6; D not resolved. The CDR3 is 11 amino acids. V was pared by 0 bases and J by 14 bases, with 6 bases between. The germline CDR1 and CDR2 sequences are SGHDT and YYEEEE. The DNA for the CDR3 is TGTGCCAGCAGCTTGGAAGGGTCCCTCCACTTT. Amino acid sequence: CASSLEGSLHF.

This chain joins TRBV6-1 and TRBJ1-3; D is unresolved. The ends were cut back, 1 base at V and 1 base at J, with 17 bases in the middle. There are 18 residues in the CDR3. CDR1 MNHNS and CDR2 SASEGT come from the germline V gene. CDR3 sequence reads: CASSEGVTRAWSGNTIYF. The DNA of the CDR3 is TGTGCCAGCAGTGAAGGGGTCACGAGGGCTTGGTCTGGAAACACCATATATTTT.